The 17 T cell receptor beta chains presented below share a single source sample, sequenced in a study of T cells in Graves' hyperthyroidism and ophthalmopathy (dated by TCRdb to between 2017 and 2020). The receptor library was made with multiplex PCR. The data were produced on an Illumina HiSeq 2000. TCR beta CDR3 regions were amplified from RNA transcripts. The TCR CDR3 was subjected to a first round of RT-PCR using the HTBI primer set and the Qiagen OneStep RT-PCR kit. TCRdb passed the public sequencing reads through fastp at Q25 and MiXCR, retaining productive beta sequences. CDR3 protein sequences are deduplicated, and each keeps its most common genes and DNA. The table for this sample lists 450,000 to 650,000 distinct CDR3 sequences; 14% of them were counted only once. The ten most abundant clones make up more than 6% of the sample. Sample: blood. These receptors came from a young woman with Graves' ophthalmopathy.

The genes are TRBV28 and TRBJ1-6, with D perhaps TRBD1 (6 bases). The V gene's germline CDR1 is MDHEN and CDR2 SYDVKM. The CDR3 has 16 residues. Deletions cut 9 bases from V and 4 bases from J, with 19 bases between. Here the CDR3 reads CASVLGGASYNSPLHF. The CDR3 DNA reads TGTGCCAGTGTATTGGGGGGGGCCTCGTATAATTCACCCCTCCACTTT.

This clonotype was counted at least ten times. The rearrangement joins TRBV28 to TRBJ1-4; 9 nucleotides match TRBD1. The CDR3 is made up of 15 amino acids. With V trimmed by 5 bases and J by 7 bases, 8 bases remained unmatched. The germline V gene has CDR1 MDHEN and CDR2 SYDVKM. In nucleotides, the CDR3 is TGTGCCAGCAGTCAGGAACAGGGGGCTGGTGAAAAACTGTTTTTT. It encodes CASSQEQGAGEKLFF.

This clonotype was detected many times. V and J are TRBV7-9 and TRBJ2-7, with unresolved D. The germline CDR1 and CDR2 sequences are SEHNR and FQNEAQ (reference sequence). This CDR3 is 12 amino acids long. V lost 2 bases to trimming and J lost 6 bases, with 8 bases between them. The CDR3: CASSLSSSEQYF. The CDR3 coding sequence is TGTGCCAGCAGCTTATCGAGTAGCGAGCAGTACTTC.

This chain connects TRBV30 to TRBJ1-5, with D perhaps matching TRBD1 (6 bases). The CDR3 is 15 amino acids. V was trimmed by 2 bases and J by 4 bases, leaving 15 bases between them. The germline gives CDR1 GTSNPN, CDR2 SVGIG (reference sequence). The CDR3 loop is CAWSPLGGGNQPQHF. CDR3 in DNA: TGTGCCTGGAGTCCCCTAGGAGGGGGGAATCAGCCCCAGCATTTT.

At least ten counts were recorded for this clonotype. The chain carries TRBV2 and TRBJ2-5; 8 bases are shared with TRBD2. V trimming: 8 bases; J trimming: 5 bases; junction bases outside the gene matches: 10. Germline V gives CDR1 SNHLY, CDR2 FYNNEI. The CDR3 length is 14 residues. The CDR3 reads CASLGGLGTETQYF. CDR3 in DNA: TGTGCCAGCTTGGGGGGACTAGGCACGGAGACCCAGTACTTC.

This clonotype was seen ten or more times. The J gene is TRBJ2-3, the V gene TRBV27, with 8 positions matching TRBD2. The CDR3 has 14 residues. V was clipped by 6 bases and J by 1 base; unmatched bases: 3. CDR1 and CDR2 from the germline V gene are MNHEY and SMNVEV (reference sequence). The CDR3 sequence is CASSVAGRTDTQYF. CDR3 in DNA: TGTGCCAGCAGCGTAGCGGGGCGCACAGATACGCAGTATTTT.

This clonotype was recorded at least ten times. V and J are TRBV11-3 and TRBJ2-5, with D maybe TRBD2 (5 bases). Per the germline V gene, CDR1 is SGHNT and CDR2 is YENEEA. The CDR3 has 13 residues. The germline V and J ends were trimmed by 5 bases and 5 bases, with 12 bases remaining between them. The CDR3 is CASSPSFGETQYF. DNA for the CDR3: TGTGCCAGCAGCCCTAGCTTCGGGGAGACCCAGTACTTC.

This clonotype showed up many times. The chain joins TRBV18 to TRBJ1-1; D possibly corresponds to TRBD1 (5 bases). There are 14 residues in the CDR3. The germline V gene encodes CDR1 KGHSH and CDR2 LQKENI. Trimming pared 4 bases from V and 1 base from J, leaving 10 bases between. The CDR3 here is CASSLRDGNTEAFF. In nucleotides, the CDR3 is TGTGCCAGCTCACTCCGGGACGGGAACACTGAAGCTTTCTTT.

This clonotype was observed a few times. V and J are TRBV20-1 and TRBJ1-6; D not resolved. Germline V CDR1 and CDR2: DFQATT, SNEGSKA (reference sequence). This CDR3 is built from 16 residues. V was clipped by 0 bases and J by 8 bases, with 17 bases between them. The CDR3 DNA reads as TGCAGTGCTAGAGATAGCCGTAGCGGCGGGGATTCACCCCTCCACTTT. This gives the protein CSARDSRSGGDSPLHF.

With respect to this clonotype: A much bigger clone sits one base away, suggesting this may be a read error. The rearrangement uses TRBV10-3 and TRBJ2-1; 9 nucleotides align to TRBD2. Unmatched junction bases numbered 12, after V lost 6 bases and J lost 0 bases. Per germline, CDR1 ENHRY and CDR2 SYGVKD. The CDR3 runs 18 residues. The CDR3 loop reads CAIRGGCNSGSSYNEQFF. CDR3 DNA sequence: TGTGCCATCAGGGGGGGATGCAATAGCGGGAGCTCCTACAATGAGCAGTTCTTC.

In this sample, this clonotype turned up many times. The chain links TRBV7-2 to TRBJ2-1; the match to TRBD2 covers 13 bases. Per the germline V gene, CDR1 is SGHTA and CDR2 is FQGNSA. V shed 6 bases and J 8 bases; nucleotides not matched to a gene: 7. The CDR3 is made up of 15 amino acids. The CDR3 bases are TGTGCCAGCAGGACGGGACTAGCGGGAAGGCATGAGCAGTTCTTC. It codes for CASRTGLAGRHEQFF.

This chain links TRBV2 with TRBJ2-5; D perhaps matches TRBD2 (6 bases). Germline lookup yields CDR1 SNHLY and CDR2 FYNNEI. Trimming pared 2 bases from V and 4 bases from J, leaving 20 bases between. This CDR3 has 17 amino acids. The CDR3 DNA sequence: TGTGCCAGCAGTGAACCCCCCGCGGGGCTGGCGGGAGAGACCCAGTACTTC. Its protein product is CASSEPPAGLAGETQYF.

This clonotype was counted at least ten times. The rearrangement links TRBV20-1 to TRBJ1-1; 8 bases line up with TRBD1. CDR1 and CDR2 (germline): DFQATT, SNEGSKA (reference sequence). The V segment lost 4 bases and the J segment 1 base; nucleotides outside the gene matches: 11. The CDR3 spans 16 residues. The DNA for the CDR3 is TGCAGTGCTACCTTCTACCGACAGGGGAGGAACACTGAAGCTTTCTTT. Translation: CSATFYRQGRNTEAFF.

The chain carries TRBV5-1 and TRBJ1-6, with 7 bases lining up with TRBD1. The V and J ends lost 4 bases and 6 bases, in that order; junction bases with no gene match: 10. CDR3 length: 16 amino acids. Germline CDR1 reads SGHRS; CDR2 reads YFSETQ. Written as DNA, the CDR3 is TGCGCCAGCAGCCCCCGGGACAGAGGGCTTAATTCACCCCTCCACTTT. It yields the protein CASSPRDRGLNSPLHF.

In this sample, this clonotype turned up many times. This sequence joins TRBV20-1 and TRBJ2-7; D may be TRBD2 (6 bases). Germline V gene sequence: CDR1 DFQATT, CDR2 SNEGSKA (reference sequence). The CDR3 is 14 amino acids. Trimming cost V 6 bases and J 3 bases, with 18 bases left between them. In DNA form, the CDR3 reads TGCAGTGCCACCTTCGGGACTCGAGACTACGAGCAGTACTTC. As protein: CSATFGTRDYEQYF.

Ten or more counts support this clonotype. CDR3 DNA: TGTGCCAGCAGCTTGATCCGGACAGGCATGAACACTGAAGCTTTCTTT. Amino acids: CASSLIRTGMNTEAFF. The genes are TRBV11-2 and TRBJ1-1; 7 bases align to TRBD1. Trimming at V came to 3 bases and at J to 0 bases, leaving 7 bases not matched to a gene. CDR1 and CDR2 (germline): SGHAT, FQNNGV. The CDR3 is made up of 16 amino acids.

The chain recombines TRBV15 with TRBJ2-2, with D possibly matching TRBD1 (6 bases). The CDR3 is made up of 14 amino acids. The V gene lost 9 bases and the J gene lost 0 bases, with 11 bases spanning the gap. Germline lookup yields CDR1 LNHNV and CDR2 YYDKDF (reference sequence). The CDR3 is CATRDISNTGELFF. The DNA of the CDR3 is TGTGCCACAAGGGACATTTCGAACACCGGGGAGCTGTTTTTT.